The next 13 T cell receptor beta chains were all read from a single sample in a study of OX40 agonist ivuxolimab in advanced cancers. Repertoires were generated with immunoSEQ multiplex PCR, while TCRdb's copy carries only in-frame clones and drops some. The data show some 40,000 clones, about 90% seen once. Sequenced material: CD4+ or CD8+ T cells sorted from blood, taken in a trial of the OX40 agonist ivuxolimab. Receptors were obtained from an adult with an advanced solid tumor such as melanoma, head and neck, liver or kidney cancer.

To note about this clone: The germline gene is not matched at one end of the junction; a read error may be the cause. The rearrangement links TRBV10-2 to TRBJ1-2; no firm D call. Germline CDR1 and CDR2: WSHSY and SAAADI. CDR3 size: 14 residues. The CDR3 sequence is CASSESSLTDHEAF. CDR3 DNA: TGCGCCAGCAGTGAAAGCAGCCTCACGGATCATGAGGCCTTC.

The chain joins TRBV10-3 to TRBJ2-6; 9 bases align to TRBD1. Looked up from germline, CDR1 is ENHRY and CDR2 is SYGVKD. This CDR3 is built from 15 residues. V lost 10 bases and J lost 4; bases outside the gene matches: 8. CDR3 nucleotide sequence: TGTGCCACCCGGGACAGGGAGACCGGGGCCAACGTCCTGACTTTC. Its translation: CATRDRETGANVLTF.

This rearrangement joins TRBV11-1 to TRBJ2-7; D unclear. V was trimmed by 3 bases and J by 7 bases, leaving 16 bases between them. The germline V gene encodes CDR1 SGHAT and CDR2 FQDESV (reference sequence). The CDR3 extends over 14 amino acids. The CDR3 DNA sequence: TGTGCCAGCAGCTTCGGACCCCAAGGCTGGGAGCAGTACTTC. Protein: CASSFGPQGWEQYF.

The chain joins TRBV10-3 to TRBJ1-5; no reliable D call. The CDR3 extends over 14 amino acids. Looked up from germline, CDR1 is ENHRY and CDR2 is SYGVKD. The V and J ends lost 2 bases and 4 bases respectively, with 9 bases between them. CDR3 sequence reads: CAISEGGMNQPQHF. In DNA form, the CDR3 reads TGTGCCATCAGTGAGGGCGGGATGAATCAGCCCCAGCATTTT.

CDR3: CASSFETGSASNEQFF. CDR3 DNA sequence: TGTGCCAGCAGCTTCGAGACAGGGAGTGCCTCCAATGAGCAGTTCTTC. The V gene is TRBV5-6, the J gene TRBJ2-1, with 7 nucleotides matching TRBD1. The CDR3 totals 16 residues. J was trimmed by 6 bases and V by 2 bases; bases with no gene match: 11. Germline loops: CDR1 SGHDT, CDR2 YYEEEE.

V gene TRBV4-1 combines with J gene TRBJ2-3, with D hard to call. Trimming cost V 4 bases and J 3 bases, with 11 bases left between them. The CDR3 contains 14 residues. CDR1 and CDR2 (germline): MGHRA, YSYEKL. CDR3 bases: TGCGCCAGCAGCCCCCGACTTGTTACAGATACGCAGTATTTT. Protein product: CASSPRLVTDTQYF.

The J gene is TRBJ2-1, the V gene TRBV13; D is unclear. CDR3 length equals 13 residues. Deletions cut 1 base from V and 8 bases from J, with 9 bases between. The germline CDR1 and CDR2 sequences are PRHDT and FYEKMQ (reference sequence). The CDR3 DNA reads TGTGCCAGCAGCTTAGTGTTAGGTGATGAGCAGTTCTTC. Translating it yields CASSLVLGDEQFF.

DNA of the CDR3: TGTGCCAGCAGGCCTAGCGGGCGCTACGAGCAGTACTTC. Translated: CASRPSGRYEQYF. The V call is TRBV6-5, the J call TRBJ2-7; TRBD2 agrees at 8 bases. Germline CDR1 is MNHEY and CDR2 is SVGAGI. The junction had 4 bases not matched to a gene; V was cut back by 6 bases and J by 3 bases. CDR3 length equals 13 residues.

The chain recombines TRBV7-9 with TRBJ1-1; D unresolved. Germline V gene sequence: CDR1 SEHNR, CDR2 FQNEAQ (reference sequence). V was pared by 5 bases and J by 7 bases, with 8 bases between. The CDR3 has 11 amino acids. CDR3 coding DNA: TGTGCCAGCAGCCTCTTGGATGAAGCTTTCTTT. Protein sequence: CASSLLDEAFF.

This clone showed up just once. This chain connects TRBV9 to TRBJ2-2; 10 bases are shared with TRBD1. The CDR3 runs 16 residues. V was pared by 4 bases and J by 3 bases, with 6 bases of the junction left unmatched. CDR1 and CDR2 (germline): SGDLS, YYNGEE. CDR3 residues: CASSQPGTGDTGELFF. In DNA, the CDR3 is TGTGCCAGCAGCCAACCCGGGACAGGGGACACCGGGGAGCTGTTTTTT.

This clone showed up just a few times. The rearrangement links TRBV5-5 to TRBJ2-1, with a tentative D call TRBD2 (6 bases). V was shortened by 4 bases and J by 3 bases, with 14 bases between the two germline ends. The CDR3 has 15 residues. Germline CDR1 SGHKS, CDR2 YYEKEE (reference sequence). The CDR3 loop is CASSPRDSGYNEQFF. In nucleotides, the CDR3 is TGTGCCAGCAGCCCCAGGGACTCTGGCTACAATGAGCAGTTCTTC.

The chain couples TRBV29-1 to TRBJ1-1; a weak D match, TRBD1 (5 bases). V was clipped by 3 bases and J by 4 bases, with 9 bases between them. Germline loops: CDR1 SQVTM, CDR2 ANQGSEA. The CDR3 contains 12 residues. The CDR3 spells CSVEFGTTEAFF. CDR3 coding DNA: TGCAGCGTTGAGTTCGGGACCACTGAAGCTTTCTTT.

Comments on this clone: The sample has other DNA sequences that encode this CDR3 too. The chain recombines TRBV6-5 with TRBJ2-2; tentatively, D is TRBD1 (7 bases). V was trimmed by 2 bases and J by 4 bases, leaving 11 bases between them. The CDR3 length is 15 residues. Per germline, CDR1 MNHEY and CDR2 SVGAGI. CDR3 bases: TGTGCCAGCAGTTACCGGCAGGGGGGCACCGGGGAGCTGTTTTTT. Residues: CASSYRQGGTGELFF.